This T cell receptor beta chain stems from a study of blood T cell repertoires in COVID-19. Study-level background: Some COVID-19 samples were acute and others convalescent; all came from the United States, Italy and Spain. In each case, the material was cDNA or gDNA derived from T cells, B-cell-depleted T cells, or PBMCs.

With respect to this clone: The junction departs from the called germline gene at one end, perhaps through a read error.

Source study methods: Counts of nucleated cells, estimated from reference gene primer amplification, were obtained. Assay: immunoSEQ multiplex PCR; the TCRdb copy retains only in-frame clones and omits some. V and J calls and clone size follow that table, whereas D and trimming were derived from the DNA. The repertoire holds around 170,000 clones, roughly 90% seen once, with approximately 4% in the top ten. The CDR3 is 13 residues long. Germline V gives CDR1 SGHAT, CDR2 FQDESV (reference sequence). V usage is TRBV11-1 and J usage is TRBJ2-7, with 9 bases fitting TRBD2. This clonotype was sampled from a woman between 65 and 79 years old with acute or convalescent COVID-19. Sequencing was performed on peripheral blood. In DNA form, the CDR3 reads TGTGCCAGCAGCTTAGGGACTAGCGTTGCCTCCGACTTC. Translated: CASSLGTSVASDF.